This TCR beta chain stems from a study of blood T cells in healthy people across ages. The length of the CDR3 is 16 residues. Germline V lookup: CDR1 SGHDT, CDR2 YYEEEE. Extraction of total RNA produced a minimum of 5.5 micrograms from each sample. Through a sample-barcoded 5' primer and a J-beta primer mix, a second PCR was run for about 6 to 12 cycles. TCRdb re-called the 5' RACE reads through MiXCR, storing one row per CDR3 protein. This sample has about a million distinct CDR3 sequences; 45% to 60% occur once, and the top ten carry about 21%. The receptor comes from a woman aged 55-75 years in good health. This chain connects TRBV5-6 to TRBJ2-7, with unresolved D. The J call is doubtful: the DNA matches TRBJ2-4 better. Input material: blood. For the CDR3, the DNA is TGTGCCAGCAGCTTGTTGGCCACCTGGGGAATAAACATTCAGTACTTC. This translates into CASSLLATWGINIQYF.